Listed here is a single T cell receptor beta chain. Its antigen is unidentified. This specimen belongs to a study of PD-1 blockade in classical Hodgkin lymphoma. Study background: The study gave patients nivolumab 3 mg/kg intravenously every 2 weeks. Findings and caveats of the study: A significant rise in TCR diversity by C4D1 was seen for CD4+ but not CD8+ cells. Whoever responded completely had baseline diversity much like that seen in newly diagnosed patients.

V was cut by 6 bases and J by 1 base, with 12 bases left in between. Germline V gene sequence: CDR1 ENHRY, CDR2 SYGVKD. The CDR3 spans 14 residues. Time point here: cycle 4 day 1 (C4D1), after more than five weeks of nivolumab. Relapse was seen in all patients after autologous stem cell transplantation, and brentuximab vedotin exposure was variable. Purification of CD4+ T cells from thawed PBMCs was performed via magnetic negative selection. Profiled with immunoSEQ multiplex PCR; TCRdb holds only in-frame clones, not every one. The table has around 12,000 clones, around four fifths seen once; the top ten hold 3% to 3.5%.

This chain joins TRBV10-3 and TRBJ1-1, with D possibly TRBD1 on 6 matching bases. The sequence came from a human donor with classical Hodgkin lymphoma. Material: CD4+ T cells from blood, obtained before the fourth cycle of nivolumab. The CDR3 spells CAIRGWTENTEAFF. The CDR3 region has the DNA TGTGCCATCAGAGGGTGGACAGAGAACACTGAAGCTTTCTTT.